The 24 T cell receptor beta chains given below trace back to one sample, sequenced in a study of T cells after posttransplantation cyclophosphamide. Assay used: immunoSEQ multiplex PCR; TCRdb lists only in-frame clones, some missing. The sample includes 20,000 to 25,000 clones, approximately 71% of them seen just once. Sequenced input: memory CD4+ T cells sorted from PBMCs. The source is a woman aged 55-75 years in good health, CMV-negative, and a related stem cell transplant donor.

This chain joins TRBV5-1 and TRBJ2-5; D gene uncertain. Looked up from germline, CDR1 is SGHRS and CDR2 is YFSETQ. The V end lost 3 bases, the J end lost 4 bases, and 10 bases lay between the germline ends. The CDR3 runs 13 residues. The CDR3 is CASSYVGGETQYF. In nucleotides, the CDR3 is TGCGCCAGCAGCTACGTCGGCGGAGAGACCCAGTACTTC.

J is TRBJ1-2 and V is TRBV7-2; 11 bases are shared with TRBD1. The germline gives CDR1 SGHTA, CDR2 FQGNSA. The trim removed 5 bases at V and 7 bases at J, leaving 6 bases unmatched. The CDR3 runs 14 residues. CDR3 coding DNA: TGTGCCAGCAGCCGGGACAGGGGGATCGGTGGCTACACCTTC. This sequence encodes CASSRDRGIGGYTF.

CDR3 protein: CASSRDRAETQYF. The CDR3 DNA follows: TGTGCCAGCAGCAGGGACAGGGCTGAGACCCAGTACTTC. The chain combines TRBV9 with TRBJ2-5; 9 bases are shared with TRBD1. Germline-derived CDR1 and CDR2 are SGDLS and YYNGEE. The CDR3 runs 13 residues. J lost 5 bases, V lost 4 bases, and 3 bases had no gene match.

This clone came up a few times. The chain recombines TRBV27 with TRBJ2-5, with TRBD1 as a possible D gene (6 bases). The J call is uncertain, as TRBJ2-7 better fits the DNA end. This CDR3 spans 12 amino acids. Germline CDR1 is MNHEY and CDR2 is SMNVEV (reference sequence). The CDR3 sequence: CASRTGNYEQYF. The CDR3 nucleotides are TGTGCCAGCAGGACAGGTAACTACGAGCAGTACTTC.

Only a few counts were recorded for this clone. The chain employs TRBV25-1 and TRBJ1-1; no reliable D call. CDR1 and CDR2 from the germline V gene are MGHDK and SYGVNS. CDR3 length: 13 amino acids. Between the trimmed V and J ends, which lost 3 bases and 3 bases, there was a span of 8 bases. This chain's CDR3 is CASSDRQDTEAFF. In nucleotides, the CDR3 is TGTGCCAGCAGTGACCGCCAGGACACTGAAGCTTTCTTT.

The chain recombines TRBV6-5 with TRBJ2-3; the match to TRBD2 covers 10 bases. With V trimmed by 6 bases and J by 2 bases, 5 bases remained unmatched. This CDR3 spans 15 amino acids. Germline values: CDR1 MNHEY, CDR2 SVGAGI. The CDR3 DNA sequence: TGTGCCAGCAGCGCAACTAGCGGGACCACAGATACGCAGTATTTT. It is translated as CASSATSGTTDTQYF.

The V gene is TRBV18, the J gene TRBJ1-5, with unresolved D. This CDR3 spans 16 amino acids. V lost 1 base and J lost 0, with 10 bases in between. Germline CDR1 and CDR2: KGHSH and LQKENI. The CDR3 sequence is CASSPQSGYSNQPQHF. CDR3 in DNA: TGTGCCAGCTCACCACAATCCGGGTATAGCAATCAGCCCCAGCATTTT.

The CDR3 coding sequence is TGTGCCAGCAGCCCTCGACAGGGCCACACTGAAGCTTTCTTT. Amino acid sequence: CASSPRQGHTEAFF. The chain combines TRBV9 with TRBJ1-1, with 7 bases that match TRBD1. CDR1 and CDR2 from the germline V gene are SGDLS and YYNGEE. The CDR3 consists of 14 residues. V dropped 4 bases and J dropped 3; count of bases not matched to a gene: 6. Complete variable domain (other parts from reference TRBV9 and TRBJ1-1): DSGVTQTPKHLITATGQRVTLRCSPRSGDLSVYWYQQSLDQGLQFLIQYYNGEERAKGNILERFSAQQFPDLHSELNLSSLELGDSALYFCASSPRQGHTEAFFGQGTRLTVV.

The V gene is TRBV7-3, the J gene TRBJ2-6; D is unresolved. The CDR3 is 14 amino acids. The germline V and J ends were trimmed by 4 bases and 1 base, with 5 bases remaining between them. Germline CDR1 SGHTA, CDR2 FQGTGA. For the CDR3, the DNA is TGTGCCAGCAGCTACAAGTCTGGGGCCAACGTCCTGACTTTC. Protein sequence: CASSYKSGANVLTF. Full variable domain (remainder filled in from reference TRBV7-3 and TRBJ2-6): GAGVSQTPSNKVTEKGKYVELRCDPISGHTALYWYRQSLGQGPEFLIYFQGTGAADDSGLPNDRFFAVRPEGSVSTLKIQRTERGDSAVYLCASSYKSGANVLTFGAGSRLTVL.

CDR3 DNA sequence: TGTGCCAGCAGCTTCGTGCCACAGTACAATGAGCAGTTCTTC. Encoded protein: CASSFVPQYNEQFF. The chain carries TRBV7-8 and TRBJ2-1; D is uncertain. The CDR3 totals 14 residues. V lost 3 bases, J lost 4 bases, and 10 bases lay in between. In germline, CDR1 is SGHVS, CDR2 FQNEAQ. Based on the CDR3 plus reference TRBV7-8 and TRBJ2-1, the full variable domain is GAGVSQSPRYKVAKRGQDVALRCDPISGHVSLFWYQQALGQGPEFLTYFQNEAQLDKSGLPSDRFFAERPEGSVSTLKIQRTQQEDSAVYLCASSFVPQYNEQFFGPGTRLTVL.

The CDR3 coding sequence is TGTGCCATCAGTGAGTCGGGCCTTGGCTACACCTTC. Translating gives CAISESGLGYTF. This chain uses TRBV10-3 with TRBJ1-2; D is ambiguous. The CDR3 runs 12 residues. Germline V CDR1 and CDR2: ENHRY, SYGVKD. V lost 0 bases, J lost 7 bases, and 6 bases lay in between.

The chain carries TRBV7-2 and TRBJ2-1; a weak D match, TRBD2 (6 bases). This CDR3 has 16 amino acids. In germline, CDR1 is SGHTA, CDR2 FQGNSA. The V and J ends lost 1 base and 0 bases respectively, with 10 bases between them. The CDR3 DNA follows: TGTGCCAGCAGCTTAGTTCGCGGGGTCTCCTACAATGAGCAGTTCTTC. Its protein product is CASSLVRGVSYNEQFF.

This clone was seen only a few times. V gene TRBV6-5 combines with J gene TRBJ2-7; perhaps TRBD2 as D (5 bases). The CDR3 runs 14 residues. Trimming removed 0 bases at V and 2 bases at J, with 8 bases between. Germline V lookup: CDR1 MNHEY, CDR2 SVGAGI. This CDR3 is CASSYSRAAYEQYF. CDR3 nucleotide sequence: TGTGCCAGCAGTTACTCGAGGGCAGCCTACGAGCAGTACTTC.

This clone came up a few times. This chain uses TRBV7-9 with TRBJ1-3; no clear D. The V end was cut by 2 bases, the J end by 6 bases, with 11 bases between. Germline-derived CDR1 and CDR2 are SEHNR and FQNEAQ (reference sequence). The CDR3 has 14 residues. The CDR3 loop reads CASSLSAAANTIYF. CDR3 DNA: TGTGCCAGCAGCTTATCCGCGGCCGCAAACACCATATATTTT.

V and J are TRBV5-1 and TRBJ1-1, with D perhaps TRBD1 (6 bases). V lost 7 bases, J lost 5 bases, and 21 bases lay in between. Germline CDR1 reads SGHRS; CDR2 reads YFSETQ. This CDR3 region has 15 residues. The DNA of the CDR3 is TGCGCCAGCCGAAGTGCAGGGGCGCTGAGGACTGAAGCTTTCTTT. It codes for CASRSAGALRTEAFF.

This chain uses TRBV7-9 with TRBJ2-7; maybe TRBD2 (5 bases). Trimming cost V 1 base and J 5 bases, with 9 bases left between them. This CDR3 spans 13 amino acids. Germline CDR1 is SEHNR and CDR2 is FQNEAQ (reference sequence). The chain's CDR3 is CASSLGSGDEQYF. For the CDR3, the DNA is TGTGCCAGCAGCTTAGGTTCCGGGGACGAGCAGTACTTC.

With regard to this clone: One end of the junction fails to match germline, which may point to a read error. The V gene is TRBV18, the J gene TRBJ1-4; D call uncertain. The CDR3 consists of 8 residues. CDR1 and CDR2 from the germline V gene are KGHSH and LQKENI. The CDR3 sequence is CASSPGPF. DNA of the CDR3: TGTGCCAGCTCACCGGGCCCCTTT. Together with reference TRBV18 and TRBJ1-4, the CDR3 gives the full variable domain: NAGVMQNPRHLVRRRGQEARLRCSPMKGHSHVYWYRQLPEEGLKFMVYLQKENIIDESGMPKERFSAEFPKEGPSILRIQQVVRGDSAAYFCASSPGPFGSGTQLSVL.

The chain uses TRBV6-4 and TRBJ2-1; tentative D call: TRBD2 (6 bases). The CDR3 spans 14 residues. Trimming took off 5 bases at V and 3 bases at J, with 11 bases between the two ends. Germline V gene data show CDR1 as MRHNA and CDR2 as SNTAGT. CDR3 loop: CASSPGGSYNEQFF. The DNA of the CDR3 is TGTGCCAGCAGTCCTGGGGGGAGCTACAATGAGCAGTTCTTC.

The chain carries TRBV4-1 and TRBJ2-3; possible D gene TRBD2, 6 bases. Germline CDR1 and CDR2: MGHRA and YSYEKL. The germline V and J ends were trimmed by 0 bases and 3 bases, with 16 bases remaining between them. CDR3 length: 17 amino acids. The CDR3 protein is CASSQDQAGRGTDTQYF. Here the CDR3 DNA reads TGCGCCAGCAGCCAAGATCAGGCAGGCCGGGGGACAGATACGCAGTATTTT.

This clone was counted a few times. The chain links TRBV2 to TRBJ1-1; D unresolved. The CDR3 extends over 13 amino acids. V lost 3 bases to trimming and J lost 4 bases, with 9 bases between them. Germline V gene sequence: CDR1 SNHLY, CDR2 FYNNEI. Here the CDR3 reads CASSEGRVTEAFF. DNA for the CDR3: TGTGCCAGCAGTGAGGGTCGGGTCACTGAAGCTTTCTTT.

The rearrangement joins TRBV6-5 to TRBJ1-1, with D uncertain. Per the germline V gene, CDR1 is MNHEY and CDR2 is SVGAGI. The V end was cut by 0 bases, the J end by 8 bases, with 7 bases between. The length of the CDR3 is 12 residues. CDR3: CASSYSKQEAFF. In DNA, the CDR3 is TGTGCCAGCAGTTACTCGAAACAGGAAGCTTTCTTT.

This clone was seen just once. V and J are TRBV7-8 and TRBJ2-2; 7 nucleotides match TRBD1. The germline gives CDR1 SGHVS, CDR2 FQNEAQ. This CDR3 is built from 17 residues. The V and J ends lost 5 bases and 5 bases, in that order; junction bases with no gene match: 14. The CDR3: CASSLVGGQGETGELFF. CDR3 DNA sequence: TGTGCCAGCAGCCTAGTGGGTGGGCAGGGGGAGACCGGGGAGCTGTTTTTT.

This chain uses TRBV7-2 with TRBJ1-3; TRBD1 aligns across 7 bases. After removal of 0 bases from V and 0 bases from J, the junction contained 8 bases not matched to a gene. Germline V gene data show CDR1 as SGHTA and CDR2 as FQGNSA. The CDR3 extends over 18 amino acids. CDR3 in amino acids: CASSLAMVRQGSGNTIYF. As DNA, the CDR3 is TGTGCCAGCAGCTTAGCGATGGTTCGACAGGGCTCTGGAAACACCATATATTTT.

This clone occurred a few times. The chain is built from TRBV19 and TRBJ2-6; possibly TRBD1 for D (7 bases). The CDR3 has 16 amino acids. The germline V gene has CDR1 LNHDA and CDR2 SQIVND (reference sequence). Trimming left V 9 bases short and J 0 bases short, with 15 bases between. Written as DNA, the CDR3 is TGTGCCAGAGGGGGCGGGCGGGGCTCTGGGGCCAACGTCCTGACTTTC. Protein product: CARGGGRGSGANVLTF.